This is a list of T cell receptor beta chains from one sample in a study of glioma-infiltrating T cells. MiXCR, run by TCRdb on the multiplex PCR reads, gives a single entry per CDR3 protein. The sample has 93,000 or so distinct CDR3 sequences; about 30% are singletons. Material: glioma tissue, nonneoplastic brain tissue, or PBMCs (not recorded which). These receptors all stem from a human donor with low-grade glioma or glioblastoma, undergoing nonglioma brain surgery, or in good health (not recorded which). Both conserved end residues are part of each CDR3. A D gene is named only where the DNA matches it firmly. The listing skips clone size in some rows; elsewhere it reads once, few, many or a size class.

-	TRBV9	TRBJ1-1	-	CASSVAGSLNTEAFF	TGTGCCAGCAGCGTAGCCGGGAGCTTGAACACTGAAGCTTTCTTT
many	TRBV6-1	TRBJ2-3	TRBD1	CASSTGTGTDTQYF	TGTGCCAGCAGTACCGGGACAGGGACTGATACGCAGTATTTT
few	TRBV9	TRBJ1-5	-	CASSVEGDSNQPQHF	TGTGCCAGCAGCGTGGAGGGCGATAGCAATCAGCCCCAGCATTTT
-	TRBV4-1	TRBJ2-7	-	CASSQEPRSYEQYF	TGCGCCAGCAGCCAAGAGCCCCGCTCATACGAGCAGTACTTC
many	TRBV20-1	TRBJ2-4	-	CSAREFQAKNIQYF	TGCAGTGCTAGAGAGTTCCAAGCCAAAAACATTCAGTACTTC
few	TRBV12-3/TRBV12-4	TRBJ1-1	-	CATDMGGARTEAFF	TGTGCCACCGACATGGGGGGCGCCCGCACTGAAGCTTTCTTT
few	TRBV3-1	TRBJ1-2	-	CASSQGQEVGYTF	TGTGCCAGCAGCCAAGGACAGGAGGTCGGCTACACCTTC
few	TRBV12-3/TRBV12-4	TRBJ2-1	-	CASSFHSDSYNEQFF	TGTGCCAGCAGTTTTCACAGTGACTCCTACAATGAGCAGTTCTTC
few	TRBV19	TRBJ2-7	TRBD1	CASSKPGQGVLF	TGTGCCAGTAGTAAACCGGGACAGGGGGTCCTCTTC
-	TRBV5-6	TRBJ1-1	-	CASSYQSNTEAFF	TGTGCCAGCAGCTATCAATCGAACACTGAAGCTTTCTTT
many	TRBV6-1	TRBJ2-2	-	CASRRQSGELFF	TGTGCCAGCAGAAGACAGTCCGGGGAGCTGTTTTTT
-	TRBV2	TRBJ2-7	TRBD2	CASSGTSGGRSYEQYF	TGTGCCAGCAGTGGGACTAGCGGGGGCCGGTCCTACGAGCAGTACTTC
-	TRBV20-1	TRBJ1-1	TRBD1	CSAQLLGQGIGALF	TGCAGTGCACAGCTCCTAGGACAGGGAATTGGAGCTTTATTT
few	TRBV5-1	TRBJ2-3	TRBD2	CASSFYLTSGGEGDTQYF	TGCGCCAGCAGCTTTTATTTGACTAGCGGGGGTGAGGGAGATACGCAGTATTTT
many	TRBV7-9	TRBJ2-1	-	CASSLLGRYNEQFF	TGTGCCAGCAGCCTCTTGGGGAGATACAATGAGCAGTTCTTC
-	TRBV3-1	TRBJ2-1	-	CASSPTGAPYNEQFF	TGTGCCAGCAGCCCCACCGGGGCCCCCTACAATGAGCAGTTCTTC
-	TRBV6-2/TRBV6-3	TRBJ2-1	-	CAGSYALYNEQFF	TGTGCCGGTAGTTACGCGCTCTACAATGAGCAGTTCTTC
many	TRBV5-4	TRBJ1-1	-	CASSWIGQLNTEAFF	TGTGCCAGCAGCTGGATAGGACAGTTGAACACTGAAGCTTTCTTT
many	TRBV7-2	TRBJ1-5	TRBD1	CASSLFVSNRGANQPQHF	TGTGCCAGCAGCTTATTTGTGTCAAACAGGGGCGCCAATCAGCCCCAGCATTTT
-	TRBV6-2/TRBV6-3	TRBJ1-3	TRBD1	CASSLPGQATGNTIYF	TGTGCCAGCAGTCTCCCGGGACAGGCGACTGGAAACACCATATATTTT
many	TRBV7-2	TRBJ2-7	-	CASSLQGMKNEQYF	TGTGCCAGCAGCTTGCAGGGGATGAAGAACGAGCAGTACTTC
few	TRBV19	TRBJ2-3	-	CASSMGMENTQYF	TGTGCCAGTAGTATGGGAATGGAGAACACGCAGTATTTT
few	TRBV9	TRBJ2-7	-	CASSVSWGVNYEQYF	TGTGCCAGCAGCGTAAGCTGGGGGGTCAACTACGAGCAGTACTTC
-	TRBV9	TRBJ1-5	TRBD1	CASSVEGQGTQPQHF	TGTGCCAGCAGCGTAGAGGGACAGGGTACTCAGCCCCAGCATTTT
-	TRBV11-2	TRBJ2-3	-	CASTLSAGKDTQYF	TGTGCCAGCACCCTTAGTGCCGGGAAAGATACGCAGTATTTT
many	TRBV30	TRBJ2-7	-	CAWSVSRGYEQYF	TGTGCCTGGAGTGTATCTCGAGGGTACGAGCAGTACTTC
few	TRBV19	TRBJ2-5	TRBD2	CASSGSGRETQYF	TGTGCCAGTAGTGGAAGCGGGAGAGAGACCCAGTACTTC
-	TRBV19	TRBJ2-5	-	CASSISPGKTQYF	TGTGCCAGTAGTATCTCTCCGGGAAAGACCCAGTACTTC
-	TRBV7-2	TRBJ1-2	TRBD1	CASTDPDRGGYGYTF	TGTGCCAGCACCGACCCGGACAGGGGGGGTTATGGCTACACCTTC
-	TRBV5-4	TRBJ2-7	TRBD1	CASSLDLMGQSYEQYF	TGTGCCAGCAGCTTGGACCTAATGGGACAGTCCTACGAGCAGTACTTC
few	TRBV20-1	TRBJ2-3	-	CSASGGPSTDTQYF	TGCAGTGCTTCCGGGGGACCTAGCACAGATACGCAGTATTTT
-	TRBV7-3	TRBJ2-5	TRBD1	CASSFGDREETQYF	TGTGCCAGCAGCTTTGGGGACAGAGAAGAGACCCAGTACTTC
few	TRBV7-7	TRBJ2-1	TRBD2	CASSRAGGSYNEQFF	TGTGCTAGCAGCCGAGCGGGGGGGTCCTACAATGAGCAGTTCTTC
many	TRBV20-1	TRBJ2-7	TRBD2	CSARGASGGAGHEQYF	TGCAGTGCTAGGGGAGCTAGCGGGGGGGCCGGGCACGAGCAGTACTTC
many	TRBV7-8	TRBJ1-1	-	CASSFTGSWKAFF	TGTGCCAGCAGCTTCACGGGGTCCTGGAAAGCTTTCTTT
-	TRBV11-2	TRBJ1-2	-	CASSLESGTGYTF	TGTGCCAGCAGCTTAGAGTCAGGGACTGGCTACACCTTC
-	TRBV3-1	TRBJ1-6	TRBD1	CASSQDSRGAKSISLHF	TGTGCCAGCAGCCAAGATAGCAGGGGGGCAAAGTCAATATCCCTCCACTTT
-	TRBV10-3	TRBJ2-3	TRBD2	CAISERGGGPTDTQYF	TGTGCCATCAGTGAGCGGGGCGGGGGGCCCACAGATACGCAGTATTTT
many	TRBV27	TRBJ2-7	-	CASSLTWSSEQYF	TGTGCCAGCAGTTTAACTTGGTCATCCGAGCAGTACTTC
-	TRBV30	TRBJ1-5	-	CAWSVRRDFGNKPQHF	TGTGCCTGGAGTGTCCGACGGGACTTTGGCAATAAGCCCCAGCATTTT